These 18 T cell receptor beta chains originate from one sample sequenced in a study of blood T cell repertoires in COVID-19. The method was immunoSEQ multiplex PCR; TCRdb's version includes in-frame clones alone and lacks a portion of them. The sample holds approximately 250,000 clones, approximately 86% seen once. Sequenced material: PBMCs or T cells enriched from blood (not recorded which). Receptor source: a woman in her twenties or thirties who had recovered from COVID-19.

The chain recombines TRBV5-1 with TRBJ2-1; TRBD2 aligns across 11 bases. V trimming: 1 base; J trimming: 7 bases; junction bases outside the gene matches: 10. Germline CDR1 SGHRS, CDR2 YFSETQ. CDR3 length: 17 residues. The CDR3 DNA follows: TGCGCCAGCAGCTTGAAAAATAGCGGGAGGGTATTAAATGAGCAGTTCTTC. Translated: CASSLKNSGRVLNEQFF.

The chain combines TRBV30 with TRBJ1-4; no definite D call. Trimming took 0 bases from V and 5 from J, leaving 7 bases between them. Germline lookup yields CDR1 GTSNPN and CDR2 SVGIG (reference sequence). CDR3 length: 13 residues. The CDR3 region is CAWSVDSNEKLFF. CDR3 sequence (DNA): TGTGCCTGGAGTGTGGACTCAAATGAAAAACTGTTTTTT.

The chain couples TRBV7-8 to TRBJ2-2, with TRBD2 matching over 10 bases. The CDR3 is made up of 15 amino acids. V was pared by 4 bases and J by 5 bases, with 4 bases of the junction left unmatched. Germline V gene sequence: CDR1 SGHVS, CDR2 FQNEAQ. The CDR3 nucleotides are TGTGCCAGCAGCTCCCCGGGACTAGCGACCGGGGAGCTGTTTTTT. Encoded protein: CASSSPGLATGELFF.

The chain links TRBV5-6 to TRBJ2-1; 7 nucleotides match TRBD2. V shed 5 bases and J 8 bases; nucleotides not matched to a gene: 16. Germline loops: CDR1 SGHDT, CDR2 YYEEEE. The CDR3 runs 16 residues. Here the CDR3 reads CASRASTSLIADEQFF. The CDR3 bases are TGTGCCAGCAGGGCTTCGACTAGCCTAATTGCAGATGAGCAGTTCTTC.

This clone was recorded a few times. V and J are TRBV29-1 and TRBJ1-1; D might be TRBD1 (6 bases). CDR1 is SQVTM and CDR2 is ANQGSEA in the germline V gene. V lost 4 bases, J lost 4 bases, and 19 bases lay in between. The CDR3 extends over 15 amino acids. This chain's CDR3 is CSVAFPGPRGTEAFF. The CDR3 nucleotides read TGCAGCGTTGCTTTCCCGGGACCCAGGGGCACTGAAGCTTTCTTT.

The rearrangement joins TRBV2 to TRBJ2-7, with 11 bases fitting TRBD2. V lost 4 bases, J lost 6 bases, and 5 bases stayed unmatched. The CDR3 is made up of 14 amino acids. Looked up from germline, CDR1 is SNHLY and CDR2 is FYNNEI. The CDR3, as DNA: TGTGCCAGCAGTGCGAGTAGCGGGAGGGCCGAGCAGTACTTC. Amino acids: CASSASSGRAEQYF.

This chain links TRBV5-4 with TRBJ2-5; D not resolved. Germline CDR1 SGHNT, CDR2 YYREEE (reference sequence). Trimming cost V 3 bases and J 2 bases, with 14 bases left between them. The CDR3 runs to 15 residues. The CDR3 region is CASSSPVNGQETQYF. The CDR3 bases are TGTGCCAGCAGCTCCCCGGTGAACGGGCAAGAGACCCAGTACTTC.

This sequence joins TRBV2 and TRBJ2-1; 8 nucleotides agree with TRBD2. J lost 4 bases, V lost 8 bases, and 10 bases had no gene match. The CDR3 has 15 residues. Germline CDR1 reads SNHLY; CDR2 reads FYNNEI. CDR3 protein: CASRGGSGTYNEQFF. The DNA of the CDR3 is TGTGCCAGCCGGGGGGGTAGCGGGACTTACAATGAGCAGTTCTTC.

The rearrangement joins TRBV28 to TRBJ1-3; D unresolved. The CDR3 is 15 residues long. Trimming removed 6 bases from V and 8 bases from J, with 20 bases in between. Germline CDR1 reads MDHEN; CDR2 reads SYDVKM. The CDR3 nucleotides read TGTGCCAGCAGCCCTTCGGGGTATATCGGCTACACCATATATTTT. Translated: CASSPSGYIGYTIYF.

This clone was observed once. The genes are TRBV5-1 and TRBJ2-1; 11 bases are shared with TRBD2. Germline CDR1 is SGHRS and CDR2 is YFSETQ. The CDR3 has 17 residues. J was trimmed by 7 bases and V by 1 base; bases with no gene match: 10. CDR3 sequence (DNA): TGCGCCAGCAGCTTGTCTTATAGCGGGAGGGCCAGGAATGAGCAGTTCTTC. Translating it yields CASSLSYSGRARNEQFF. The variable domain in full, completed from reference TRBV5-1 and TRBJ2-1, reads KAGVTQTPRYLIKTRGQQVTLSCSPISGHRSVSWYQQTPGQGLQFLFEYFSETQRNKGNFPGRFSGRQFSNSRSEMNVSTLELGDSALYLCASSLSYSGRARNEQFFGPGTRLTVL.

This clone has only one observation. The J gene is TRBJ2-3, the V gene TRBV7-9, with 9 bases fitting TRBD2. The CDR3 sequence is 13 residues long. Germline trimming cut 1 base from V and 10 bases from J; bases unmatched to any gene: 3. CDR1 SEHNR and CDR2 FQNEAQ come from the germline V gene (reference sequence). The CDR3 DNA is TGTGCCAGCAGCTTAGTAGCGGGGGAGGCGCAGTATTTT. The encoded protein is CASSLVAGEAQYF.

The CDR3 protein is CASSLERGRQPQHF. The CDR3 DNA follows: TGTGCCAGCAGTTTAGAAAGGGGCAGGCAGCCCCAGCATTTT. The rearrangement joins TRBV28 to TRBJ1-5, with a possible D match to TRBD1 (5 bases). The CDR3 is 14 residues long. Germline V gene data show CDR1 as MDHEN and CDR2 as SYDVKM. The germline V and J ends were trimmed by 2 bases and 7 bases, with 12 bases remaining between them.

CDR3 sequence reads: CASSFGQGILGYTF. As DNA, the CDR3 is TGTGCCAGCAGTTTCGGACAGGGGATTTTGGGCTACACCTTC. The gene calls are TRBV6-5 and TRBJ1-2, with 9 bases identical to TRBD1. Losses at the gene ends were 4 bases for V and 8 bases for J; bases not matched to a gene: 8. CDR1 and CDR2 (germline): MNHEY, SVGAGI. CDR3 length equals 14 residues.

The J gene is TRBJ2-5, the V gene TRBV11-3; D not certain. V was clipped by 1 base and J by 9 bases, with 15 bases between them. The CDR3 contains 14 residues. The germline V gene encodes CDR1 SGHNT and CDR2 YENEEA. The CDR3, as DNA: TGTGCCAGCAGCTTAGTGGCCTCCGATGAAGCCCAGTACTTC. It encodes CASSLVASDEAQYF.

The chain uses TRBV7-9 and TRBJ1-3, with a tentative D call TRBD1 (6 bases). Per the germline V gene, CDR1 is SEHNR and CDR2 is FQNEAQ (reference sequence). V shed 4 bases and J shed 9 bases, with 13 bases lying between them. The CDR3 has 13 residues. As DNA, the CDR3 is TGTGCCAGCAGCTCCGGACAGTTACTCACCATATATTTT. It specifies CASSSGQLLTIYF.

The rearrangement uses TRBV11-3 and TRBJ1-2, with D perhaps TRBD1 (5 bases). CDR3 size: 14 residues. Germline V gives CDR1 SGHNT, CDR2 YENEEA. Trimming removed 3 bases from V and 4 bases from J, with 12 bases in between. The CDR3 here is CASSFAGLGYGYTF. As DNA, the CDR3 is TGTGCCAGCAGCTTCGCGGGACTAGGCTATGGCTACACCTTC.

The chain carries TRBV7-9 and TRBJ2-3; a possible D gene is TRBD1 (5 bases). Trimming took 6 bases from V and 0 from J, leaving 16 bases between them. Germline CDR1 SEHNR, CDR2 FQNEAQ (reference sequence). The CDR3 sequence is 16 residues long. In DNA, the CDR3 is TGTGCCAGCAGGCGACAGATAACGACTAGCACAGATACGCAGTATTTT. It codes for CASRRQITTSTDTQYF. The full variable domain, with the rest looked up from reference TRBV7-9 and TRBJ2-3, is DTGVSQNPRHKITKRGQNVTFRCDPISEHNRLYWYRQTLGQGPEFLTYFQNEAQLEKSRLLSDRFSAERPKGSFSTLEIQRTEQGDSAMYLCASRRQITTSTDTQYFGPGTRLTVL.

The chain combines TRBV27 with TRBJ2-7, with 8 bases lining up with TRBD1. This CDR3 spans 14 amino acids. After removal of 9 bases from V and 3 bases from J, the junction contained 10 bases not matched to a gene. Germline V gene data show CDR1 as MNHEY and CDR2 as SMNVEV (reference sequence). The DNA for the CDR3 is TGTGCCAGTTCCTCCACAGGGGGGAACTACGAGCAGTACTTC. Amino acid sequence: CASSSTGGNYEQYF.